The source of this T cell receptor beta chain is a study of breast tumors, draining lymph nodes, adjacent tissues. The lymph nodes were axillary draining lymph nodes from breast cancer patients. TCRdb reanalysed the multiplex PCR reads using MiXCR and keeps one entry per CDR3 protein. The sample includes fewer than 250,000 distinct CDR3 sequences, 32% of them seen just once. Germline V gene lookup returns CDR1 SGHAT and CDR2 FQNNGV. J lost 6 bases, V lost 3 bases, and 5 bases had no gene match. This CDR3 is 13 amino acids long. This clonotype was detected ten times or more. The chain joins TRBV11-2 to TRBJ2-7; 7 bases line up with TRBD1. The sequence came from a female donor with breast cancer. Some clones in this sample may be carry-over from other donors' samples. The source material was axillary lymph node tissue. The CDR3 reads CASSFTGELEQYF. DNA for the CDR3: TGTGCCAGCAGCTTCACAGGGGAACTCGAGCAGTACTTC.